Listed below are T cell receptor beta chains from one sample, sequenced in a study of blood T cell repertoires in COVID-19. Measured with immunoSEQ multiplex PCR; TCRdb has only the in-frame clones, and not every one. Found here are more than 200,000 clones, around 88% of them singletons; the top ten hold more than 6.5%. Sequencing used peripheral blood. The receptor source for this set is a man aged 35 to 55 with active or convalescent COVID-19. The CDR3 runs from the conserved cysteine through the conserved F or W. The order of the fields is CDR3 protein, CDR3 DNA, V gene, D gene, CDR3 length, clone size, J gene. A D gene is named only where the DNA matches it firmly. Not every row has a clone size; where given, it reads once, few, many or a size class.

CASSLLGQDYGYTF,TGTGCCAGCAGCTTACTTGGACAGGACTATGGCTACACCTTC,TRBV13,TRBD1,14,-,TRBJ1-2
CASSNGQGREETQYF,TGTGCCAGCAGTAACGGACAGGGGAGGGAAGAGACCCAGTACTTC,TRBV2,TRBD1,15,-,TRBJ2-5
CASSEADSYEQYF,TGTGCCAGCAGTGAAGCGGACAGCTACGAGCAGTACTTC,TRBV6-1,-,13,-,TRBJ2-7
CASSPERGGVFGNTIYF,TGTGCCAGCAGCCCCGAGAGAGGGGGGGTCTTCGGAAACACCATATATTTT,TRBV11-3,-,17,-,TRBJ1-3
CASSQGPSNYGYTF,TGTGCCAGCAGCCAGGGGCCCTCTAACTATGGCTACACCTTC,TRBV7-8,-,14,few,TRBJ1-2
CASSLDTVGGGLYEQYF,TGTGCCAGCAGCTTAGATACCGTCGGCGGGGGACTCTACGAGCAGTACTTC,TRBV7-9,TRBD2,17,once,TRBJ2-7
CASSNRQGANSPLHF,TGCGCCAGCAGCAATCGACAGGGGGCAAATTCACCCCTCCACTTT,TRBV4-3,TRBD1,15,-,TRBJ1-6
CAISEIPHRDRSYEQYF,TGTGCCATCAGTGAGATCCCTCACCGGGACAGGAGTTACGAGCAGTACTTC,TRBV10-3,TRBD1,17,once,TRBJ2-7
CASSQARYSGSRAYEQYF,TGTGCCAGCAGCCAAGCTCGCTACTCTGGAAGCAGGGCCTACGAGCAGTACTTC,TRBV3-1/TRBV3-2,-,18,-,TRBJ2-7
CSASVLAGVDGADTQYF,TGCAGTGCTAGTGTACTAGCGGGAGTGGATGGCGCAGATACGCAGTATTTT,TRBV20-1,TRBD2,17,-,TRBJ2-3
CASSPYGQINEKLFF,TGTGCCAGCAGCCCTTATGGGCAGATTAATGAAAAACTGTTTTTT,TRBV9,-,15,-,TRBJ1-4
CASRVREISTDTQYF,TGCGCCAGCAGGGTAAGGGAGATTAGCACAGATACGCAGTATTTT,TRBV4-1,-,15,-,TRBJ2-3
CASSSQGYTEAFF,TGTGCCAGCAGCTCGCAGGGGTACACTGAAGCTTTCTTT,TRBV7-3,-,13,once,TRBJ1-1
CASSSRETQYF,TGTGCCAGCAGTTCCCGGGAGACCCAGTACTTC,TRBV12-3/TRBV12-4,-,11,few,TRBJ2-5
CASSLGTGGYNEQFF,TGTGCCAGTAGCCTAGGGACAGGGGGGTACAATGAGCAGTTCTTC,TRBV19,TRBD1,15,few,TRBJ2-1
CASSLAPGTGLNEQFF,TGCGCCAGCAGCTTGGCCCCAGGGACAGGGCTCAATGAGCAGTTCTTC,TRBV5-1,TRBD1,16,-,TRBJ2-1
CASSPSGGAVSQPQHF,TGTGCCAGCTCACCCTCGGGGGGGGCGGTTAGTCAGCCCCAGCATTTT,TRBV18,-,16,many,TRBJ1-5
CASSVTGKTEQFF,TGTGCCAGCAGTGTTACAGGGAAAACTGAGCAGTTCTTC,TRBV11-3,-,13,-,TRBJ2-1
CASSPGAGNNEQFF,TGTGCCAGCAGCCCAGGGGCAGGGAACAATGAGCAGTTCTTC,TRBV5-5,-,14,-,TRBJ2-1
CASRGRKDYGYTF,TGTGCCAGCAGGGGGCGGAAGGACTATGGCTACACCTTC,TRBV2,-,13,-,TRBJ1-2
CASSATGGAEAFF,TGTGCCAGCAGCGCAACAGGCGGCGCTGAAGCTTTCTTT,TRBV2,-,13,-,TRBJ1-1
CASSQEWDKGNEQFF,TGTGCCAGCAGCCAAGAATGGGACAAAGGCAATGAGCAGTTCTTC,TRBV3-1/TRBV3-2,-,15,-,TRBJ2-1
CASSSQQSTEAFF,TGTGCCAGCAGCTCCCAACAGAGCACTGAAGCTTTCTTT,TRBV6-4,-,13,-,TRBJ1-1
CASQDRAGYTF,TGTGCCAGCCAAGACAGGGCAGGCTACACCTTC,TRBV19,TRBD1,11,-,TRBJ1-2
CASRTGQGGSGANVLTF,TGCGCCAGCCGAACTGGACAGGGGGGGTCTGGGGCCAACGTCCTGACTTTC,TRBV23-1,TRBD1,17,few,TRBJ2-6
CARSLAGGNEQFF,TGTGCCAGAAGCTTGGCGGGAGGGAATGAGCAGTTCTTC,TRBV5-3,TRBD2,13,few,TRBJ2-1
CAISEQAPKAFF,TGTGCCATCAGTGAACAGGCCCCGAAAGCTTTCTTT,TRBV10-3,-,12,-,TRBJ1-1
CASSLGPMNTEAFF,TGTGCCAGCAGTTTGGGCCCAATGAACACTGAAGCTTTCTTT,TRBV2,-,14,-,TRBJ1-1
CASSPTGQGHTEAFF,TGTGCCAGCAGCCCAACGGGACAGGGTCACACTGAAGCTTTCTTT,TRBV4-2,TRBD1,15,-,TRBJ1-1
CASSLGGGANEKLFF,TGTGCCAGCAGTTTAGGAGGGGGCGCGAATGAAAAACTGTTTTTT,TRBV28,TRBD1,15,-,TRBJ1-4
CASSVVEGAGELFF,TGTGCCAGCAGCGTAGTTGAGGGGGCCGGGGAGCTGTTTTTT,TRBV9,-,14,-,TRBJ2-2
CASSLRQIGGVVYEQYF,TGTGCCAGCTCACTTCGACAGATCGGAGGGGTCGTCTACGAGCAGTACTTC,TRBV18,-,17,-,TRBJ2-7
CASSQDPTPQGEQYF,TGCGCCAGCAGCCAAGATCCGACACCCCAGGGCGAGCAGTACTTC,TRBV4-3,-,15,few,TRBJ2-7
CATSRGIIGVQPQHF,TGTGCCACCAGCAGAGGGATAATCGGGGTCCAGCCCCAGCATTTT,TRBV15,-,15,once,TRBJ1-5
CASSNTRTGNYEQYF,TGTGCCAGCAGCAACACCCGGACAGGGAACTACGAGCAGTACTTC,TRBV11-2,TRBD1,15,-,TRBJ2-7
CSTGTDYEQYF,TGCAGCACCGGGACAGACTACGAGCAGTACTTC,TRBV29-1,TRBD1,11,-,TRBJ2-7
CASSGQKNTEAFF,TGCGCCAGCAGCGGACAGAAGAACACTGAAGCTTTCTTT,TRBV10-2,-,13,-,TRBJ1-1
CATSDSRDSFYEQYF,TGTGCCACCAGTGATTCCCGGGACTCCTTCTACGAGCAGTACTTC,TRBV24-1,-,15,-,TRBJ2-7
CASRGQGGYEQFF,TGTGCCAGCAGAGGCCAAGGGGGTTATGAGCAGTTCTTC,TRBV9,-,13,few,TRBJ2-1
CASSLSIGGSGELFF,TGTGCCAGCAGCTTAAGCATCGGCGGGAGCGGGGAGCTGTTTTTT,TRBV7-9,TRBD2,15,-,TRBJ2-2
CASSRRSGSLYEQYF,TGTGCCAGCAGCCGACGCAGCGGGAGTTTGTACGAGCAGTACTTC,TRBV14,TRBD2,15,-,TRBJ2-7
CASSRTSGGAYEQYF,TGTGCCAGCAGCCGGACTAGCGGGGGGGCCTACGAGCAGTACTTC,TRBV3-1/TRBV3-2,TRBD2,15,-,TRBJ2-7
CASRGDSLSYGYTF,TGTGCCAGCAGGGGGGACAGCCTCTCCTATGGCTACACCTTC,TRBV6-5,TRBD1,14,-,TRBJ1-2
CASSLVEGEAFF,TGTGCCAGCAGTTTAGTAGAGGGTGAAGCTTTCTTT,TRBV28,-,12,-,TRBJ1-1
CASSSRQGARNEQFF,TGTGCCAGCAGCTCCCGACAGGGGGCCAGGAATGAGCAGTTCTTC,TRBV7-3,TRBD1,15,-,TRBJ2-1
CASSPGQPQHF,TGTGCCAGCAGCCCAGGACAGCCCCAGCATTTT,TRBV11-3,-,11,-,TRBJ1-5
CASSSFQSGSYEQYF,TGTGCCAGCAGTTCCTTCCAGAGCGGTTCCTACGAGCAGTACTTC,TRBV27,-,15,few,TRBJ2-7
CASSSHRTGRAYNYGYTF,TGTGCCAGCAGCTCGCATCGAACCGGCAGGGCTTATAACTATGGCTACACCTTC,TRBV11-2,-,18,-,TRBJ1-2
CASMGQLRTEAFF,TGTGCCAGTATGGGACAGTTGAGGACTGAAGCTTTCTTT,TRBV19,TRBD1,13,-,TRBJ1-1
CAITPGLAEYEQYF,TGTGCCATCACCCCGGGACTAGCCGAGTACGAGCAGTACTTC,TRBV10-3,TRBD2,14,-,TRBJ2-7
CASSPPLTRTDEQFF,TGTGCCAGCTCACCCCCCCTGACTCGCACCGATGAGCAGTTCTTC,TRBV18,-,15,-,TRBJ2-1
CASKTENYEQYF,TGTGCCAGCAAGACAGAAAACTACGAGCAGTACTTC,TRBV2,-,12,few,TRBJ2-7
CASSLGNPSRGGYTF,TGTGCCAGCAGTTTAGGTAACCCTAGTCGAGGTGGCTACACCTTC,TRBV27,-,15,many,TRBJ1-2
CASSSGQSSYNEQFF,TGCGCCAGCAGCTCGGGACAGAGCTCCTACAATGAGCAGTTCTTC,TRBV5-1,TRBD1,15,-,TRBJ2-1
CASSESPVRKGDYGYTF,TGTGCCAGCAGTGAATCCCCGGTTAGGAAGGGGGACTATGGCTACACCTTC,TRBV25-1,-,17,few,TRBJ1-2